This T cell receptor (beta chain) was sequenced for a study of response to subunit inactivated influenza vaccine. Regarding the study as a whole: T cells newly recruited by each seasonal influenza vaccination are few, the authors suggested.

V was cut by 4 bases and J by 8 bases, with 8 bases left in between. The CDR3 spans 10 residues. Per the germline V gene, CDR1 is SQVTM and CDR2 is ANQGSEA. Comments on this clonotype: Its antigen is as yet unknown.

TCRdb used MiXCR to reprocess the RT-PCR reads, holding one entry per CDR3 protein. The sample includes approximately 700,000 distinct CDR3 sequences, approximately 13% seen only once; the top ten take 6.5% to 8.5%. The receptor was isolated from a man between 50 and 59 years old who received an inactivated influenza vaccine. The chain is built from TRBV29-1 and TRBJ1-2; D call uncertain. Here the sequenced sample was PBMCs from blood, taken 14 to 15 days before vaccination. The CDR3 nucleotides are TGCAGCGTTGGATCGGGGGGCTACACCTTC. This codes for CSVGSGGYTF. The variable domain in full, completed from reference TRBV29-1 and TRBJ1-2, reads SAVISQKPSRDICQRGTSLTIQCQVDSQVTMMFWYRQQPGQSLTLIATANQGSEATYESGFVIDKFPISRPNLTFSTLTVSNMSPEDSSIYLCSVGSGGYTFGSGTRLTVV.